This T cell receptor beta chain appears in the sequencing data of a study of neurological immune-mediated disorders. In the study overall: The 35 or so patients with multiple sclerosis comprised about 31 relapsing-remitting cases and 3 secondary progressive cases.

It was by 5'RACE with 10-nucleotide random UMIs that the cDNA was made. MiXCR, run by TCRdb on the 5' RACE reads, gives a single entry per CDR3 protein. Here the sample spans 95,000 or so distinct CDR3 sequences, around 3.3% being singletons. General study findings and limits: The greatest TCR clonal expansion appeared in HTLV-1-associated myelopathy and the smallest, falling below healthy controls, in multiple sclerosis. Private repertoires in all groups were suggested, as expanded clones shared no CDR3 amino acid sequences across subjects.

In this sample, this clonotype turned up many times. The antigen is undetermined. Germline CDR1 is MGHRA and CDR2 is YSYEKL. There are 16 residues in the CDR3. Trimming cost V 4 bases and J 6 bases; bases outside gene matches: 9. The chain is built from TRBV4-1 and TRBJ2-1; 10 bases map to TRBD2. This clonotype was obtained from a woman between 18 and 29 years old with multiple sclerosis. The sample consisted of PBMCs. CDR3 in amino acids: CASSLGAGGPFNEQFF. The CDR3 DNA reads TGCGCCAGCAGCCTCGGAGCGGGGGGGCCTTTCAATGAGCAGTTCTTC.